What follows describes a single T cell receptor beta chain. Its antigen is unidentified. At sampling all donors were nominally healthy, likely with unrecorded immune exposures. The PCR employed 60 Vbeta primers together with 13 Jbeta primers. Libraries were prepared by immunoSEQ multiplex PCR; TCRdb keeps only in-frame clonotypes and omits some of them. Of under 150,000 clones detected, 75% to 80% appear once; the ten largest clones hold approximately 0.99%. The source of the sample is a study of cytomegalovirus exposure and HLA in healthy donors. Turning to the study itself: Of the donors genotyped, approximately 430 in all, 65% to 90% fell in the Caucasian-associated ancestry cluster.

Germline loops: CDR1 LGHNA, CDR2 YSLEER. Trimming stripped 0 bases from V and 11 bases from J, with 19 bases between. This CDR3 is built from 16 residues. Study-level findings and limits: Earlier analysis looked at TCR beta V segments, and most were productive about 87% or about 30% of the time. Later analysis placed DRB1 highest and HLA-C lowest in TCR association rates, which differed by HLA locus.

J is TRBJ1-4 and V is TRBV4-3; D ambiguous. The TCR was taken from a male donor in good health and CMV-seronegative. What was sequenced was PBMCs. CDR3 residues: CASSQEIRRQDAKLFF. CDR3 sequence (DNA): TGCGCCAGCAGCCAAGAAATAAGACGGCAGGATGCGAAACTGTTTTTT.